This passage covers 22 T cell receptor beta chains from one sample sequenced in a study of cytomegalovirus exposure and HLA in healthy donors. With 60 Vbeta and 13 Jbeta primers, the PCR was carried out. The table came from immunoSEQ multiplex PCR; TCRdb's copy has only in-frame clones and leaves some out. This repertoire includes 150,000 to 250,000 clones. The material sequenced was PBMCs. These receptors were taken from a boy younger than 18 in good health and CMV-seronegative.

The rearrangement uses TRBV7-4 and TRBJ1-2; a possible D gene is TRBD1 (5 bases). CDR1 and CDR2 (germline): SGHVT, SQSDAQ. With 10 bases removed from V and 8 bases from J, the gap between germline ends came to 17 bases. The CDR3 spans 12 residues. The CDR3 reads CAIYWTRRGYTF. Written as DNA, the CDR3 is TGTGCCATTTATTGGACACGGCGGGGCTACACCTTC.

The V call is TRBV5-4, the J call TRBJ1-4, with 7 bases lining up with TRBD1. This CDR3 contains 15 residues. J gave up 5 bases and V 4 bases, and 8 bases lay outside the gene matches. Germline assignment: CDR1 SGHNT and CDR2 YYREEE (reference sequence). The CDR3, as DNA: TGTGCCAGCAGCAACTGGACAGGCGAGAATGAAAAACTGTTTTTT. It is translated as CASSNWTGENEKLFF.

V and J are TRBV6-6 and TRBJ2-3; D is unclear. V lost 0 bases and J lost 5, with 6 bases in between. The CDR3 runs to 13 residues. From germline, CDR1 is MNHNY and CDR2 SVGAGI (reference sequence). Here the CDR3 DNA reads TGTGCCAGCAGTTACTCGAGAGGAGATACGCAGTATTTT. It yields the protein CASSYSRGDTQYF.

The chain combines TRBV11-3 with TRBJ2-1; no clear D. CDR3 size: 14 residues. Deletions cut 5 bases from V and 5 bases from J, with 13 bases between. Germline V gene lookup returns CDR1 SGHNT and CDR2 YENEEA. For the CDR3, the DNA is TGTGCCAGCAGCAAAGTGGGCCGGAACAATGAGCAGTTCTTC. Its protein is CASSKVGRNNEQFF.

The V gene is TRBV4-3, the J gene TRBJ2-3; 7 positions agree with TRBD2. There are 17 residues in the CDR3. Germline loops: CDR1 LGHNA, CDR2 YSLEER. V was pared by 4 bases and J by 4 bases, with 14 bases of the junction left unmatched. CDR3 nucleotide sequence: TGCGCCAGCAGCCCGACCCCGCTGTCTAGCGGATCAGATACGCAGTATTTT. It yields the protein CASSPTPLSSGSDTQYF.

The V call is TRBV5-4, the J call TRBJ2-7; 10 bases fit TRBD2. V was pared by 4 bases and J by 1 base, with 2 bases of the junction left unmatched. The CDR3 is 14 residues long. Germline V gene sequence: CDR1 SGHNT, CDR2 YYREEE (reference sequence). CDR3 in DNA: TGTGCCAGCAGCGTAGCGGGGGGATCCTACGAGCAGTACTTC. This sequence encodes CASSVAGGSYEQYF.

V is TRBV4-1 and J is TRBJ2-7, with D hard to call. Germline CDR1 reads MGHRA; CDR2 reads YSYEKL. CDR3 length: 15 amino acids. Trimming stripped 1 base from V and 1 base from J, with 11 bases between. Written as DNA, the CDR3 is TGCGCCAGCAGCCAAGCAAGACTGACGTCCTACGAGCAGTACTTC. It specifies CASSQARLTSYEQYF.

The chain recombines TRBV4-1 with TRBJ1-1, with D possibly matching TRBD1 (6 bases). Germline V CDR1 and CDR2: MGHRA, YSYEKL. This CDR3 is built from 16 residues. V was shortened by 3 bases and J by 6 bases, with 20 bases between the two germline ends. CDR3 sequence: CASSHPRKGGMAEAFF. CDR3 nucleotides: TGCGCCAGCAGCCATCCGAGAAAGGGGGGGATGGCTGAAGCTTTCTTT.

The DNA for the CDR3 is TGCGCCAGCAGCCCAGGGGGCACGAGCGATGAGCAGTTCTTC. Protein sequence: CASSPGGTSDEQFF. This chain joins TRBV5-1 and TRBJ2-1; 8 bases match TRBD1. CDR3 size: 14 residues. In germline, CDR1 is SGHRS, CDR2 YFSETQ. V trimming: 4 bases; J trimming: 8 bases; junction bases outside the gene matches: 8. The full variable domain, its missing parts supplied by reference TRBV5-1 and TRBJ2-1, is KAGVTQTPRYLIKTRGQQVTLSCSPISGHRSVSWYQQTPGQGLQFLFEYFSETQRNKGNFPGRFSGRQFSNSRSEMNVSTLELGDSALYLCASSPGGTSDEQFFGPGTRLTVL.

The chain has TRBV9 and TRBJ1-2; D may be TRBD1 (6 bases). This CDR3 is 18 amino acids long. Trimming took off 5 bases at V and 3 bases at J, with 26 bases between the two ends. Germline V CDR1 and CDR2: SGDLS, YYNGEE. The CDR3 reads CASSTTPNLGAADYGYTF. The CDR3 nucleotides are TGTGCCAGCAGTACTACCCCGAACCTGGGGGCGGCGGACTATGGCTACACCTTC.

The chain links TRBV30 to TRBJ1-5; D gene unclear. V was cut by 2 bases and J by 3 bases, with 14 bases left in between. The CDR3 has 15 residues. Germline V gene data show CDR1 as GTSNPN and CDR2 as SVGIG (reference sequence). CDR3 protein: CAWSPPGSVNQPQHF. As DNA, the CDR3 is TGTGCCTGGAGTCCGCCGGGGTCCGTCAATCAGCCCCAGCATTTT.

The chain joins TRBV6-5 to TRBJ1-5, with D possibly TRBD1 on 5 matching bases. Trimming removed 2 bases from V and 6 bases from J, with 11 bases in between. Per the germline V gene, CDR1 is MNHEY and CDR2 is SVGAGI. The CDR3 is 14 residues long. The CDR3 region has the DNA TGTGCCAGCAGTTACAAGGGGATAGGTCAGCCCCAGCATTTT. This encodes CASSYKGIGQPQHF.

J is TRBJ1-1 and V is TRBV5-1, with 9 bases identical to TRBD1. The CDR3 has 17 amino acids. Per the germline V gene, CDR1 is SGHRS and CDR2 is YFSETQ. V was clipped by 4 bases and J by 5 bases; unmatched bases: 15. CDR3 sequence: CASSHLGWGQGSTEAFF. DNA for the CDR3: TGCGCCAGCAGCCACCTAGGGTGGGGACAGGGTTCTACTGAAGCTTTCTTT.

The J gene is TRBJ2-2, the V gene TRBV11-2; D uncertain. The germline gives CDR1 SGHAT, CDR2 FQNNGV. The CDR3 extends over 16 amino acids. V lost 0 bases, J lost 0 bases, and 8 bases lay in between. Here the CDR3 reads CASSLDPRSNTGELFF. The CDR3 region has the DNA TGTGCCAGCAGCTTAGATCCCCGGTCGAACACCGGGGAGCTGTTTTTT.

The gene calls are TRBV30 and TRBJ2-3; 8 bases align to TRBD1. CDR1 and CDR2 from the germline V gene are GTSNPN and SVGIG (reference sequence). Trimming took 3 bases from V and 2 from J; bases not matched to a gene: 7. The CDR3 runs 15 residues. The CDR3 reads CAWSRQGIHTDTQYF. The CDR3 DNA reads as TGTGCCTGGAGCCGACAGGGGATTCACACAGATACGCAGTATTTT.

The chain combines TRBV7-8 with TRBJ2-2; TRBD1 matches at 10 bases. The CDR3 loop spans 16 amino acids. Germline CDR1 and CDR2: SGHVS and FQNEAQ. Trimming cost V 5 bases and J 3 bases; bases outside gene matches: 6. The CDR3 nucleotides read TGTGCCAGCAGCCATCGACAGGGGGCGGACACCGGGGAGCTGTTTTTT. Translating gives CASSHRQGADTGELFF.

CDR3 region: CASSLGGLGTEAFF. CDR3 in DNA: TGTGCCAGCAGTTTAGGAGGTTTAGGCACTGAAGCTTTCTTT. The chain is built from TRBV27 and TRBJ1-1; D ambiguous. Germline values: CDR1 MNHEY, CDR2 SMNVEV (reference sequence). Trimming removed 2 bases from V and 4 bases from J, with 11 bases in between. The CDR3 runs to 14 residues.

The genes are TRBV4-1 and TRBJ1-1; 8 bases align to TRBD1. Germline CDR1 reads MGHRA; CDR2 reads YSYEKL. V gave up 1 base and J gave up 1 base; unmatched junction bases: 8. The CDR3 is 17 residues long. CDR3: CASSQGPGQEANTEAFF. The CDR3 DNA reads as TGCGCCAGCAGCCAAGGGCCGGGACAGGAGGCGAACACTGAAGCTTTCTTT.

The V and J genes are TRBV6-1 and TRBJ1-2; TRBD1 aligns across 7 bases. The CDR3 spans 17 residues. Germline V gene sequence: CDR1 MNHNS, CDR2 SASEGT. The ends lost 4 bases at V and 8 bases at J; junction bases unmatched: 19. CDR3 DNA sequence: TGTGCCAGCAGTGTCACGGGTTGGGGACAGTCGATTGGGGGCTACACCTTC. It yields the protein CASSVTGWGQSIGGYTF.

The CDR3, as DNA: TGCGCCAGCAGCTTGAGGACAGGCGAATCCTATGGCTACACCTTC. This codes for CASSLRTGESYGYTF. The chain carries TRBV5-1 and TRBJ1-2; 7 nucleotides line up with TRBD1. Germline V gives CDR1 SGHRS, CDR2 YFSETQ. This CDR3 has 15 residues. Losses at the gene ends were 1 base for V and 4 bases for J; bases not matched to a gene: 7.

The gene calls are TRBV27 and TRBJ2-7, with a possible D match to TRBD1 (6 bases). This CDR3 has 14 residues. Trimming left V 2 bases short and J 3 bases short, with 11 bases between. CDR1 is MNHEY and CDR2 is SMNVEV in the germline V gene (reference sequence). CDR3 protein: CASSLIGGLYEQYF. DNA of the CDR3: TGTGCCAGCAGTTTAATTGGGGGCCTCTACGAGCAGTACTTC.

The CDR3 is CAWSTVNEQFF. DNA of the CDR3: TGTGCCTGGTCGACAGTCAATGAGCAGTTCTTC. The rearrangement joins TRBV30 to TRBJ2-1, with a possible D match to TRBD1 (5 bases). Per the germline V gene, CDR1 is GTSNPN and CDR2 is SVGIG (reference sequence). Trimming took 5 bases from V and 6 from J, leaving 8 bases between them. The CDR3 is 11 residues long.